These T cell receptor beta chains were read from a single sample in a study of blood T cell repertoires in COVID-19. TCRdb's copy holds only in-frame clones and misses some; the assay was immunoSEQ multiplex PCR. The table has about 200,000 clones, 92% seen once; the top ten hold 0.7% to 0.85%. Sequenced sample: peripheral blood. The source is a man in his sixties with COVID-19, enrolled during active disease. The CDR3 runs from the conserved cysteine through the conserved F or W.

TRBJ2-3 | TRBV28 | CASSFGGQGIDTQYF
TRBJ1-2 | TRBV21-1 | CARTSCDNGYTF
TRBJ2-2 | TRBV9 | CASSVVSQGELFF
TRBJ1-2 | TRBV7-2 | CASSSAGTGYYGYTF
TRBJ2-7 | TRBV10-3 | CAISGQSYEQYF
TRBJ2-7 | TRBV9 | CASSVGGGDSYEQYF
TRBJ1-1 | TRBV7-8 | CASSHRGWNTEAFF
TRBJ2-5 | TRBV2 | CASSEAGPRGTQYF
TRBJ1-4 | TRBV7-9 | CASSLEGTREKLFF
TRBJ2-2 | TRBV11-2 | CASSLTAFGAGGELFF
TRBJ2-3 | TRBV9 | CASSRGTSGSTDTQYF
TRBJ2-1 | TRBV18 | CASSPRWTGTSYNEQFF